This T cell receptor beta chain derives from a study of long-term antiretroviral therapy in people with HIV. Study-wide results and limits: Although diversity increased after ART, it remained lower than in transplant donor controls. Repertoire composition at all time points was dominated by clones that had expanded before ART.

This clone was recorded once. Its antigen is unknown. Participants with HIV, all of them, were treated in the United States. Investigators performed immunoSEQ version v3.0 at survey level. Repertoires were generated with immunoSEQ multiplex PCR, while TCRdb's copy carries only in-frame clones and drops some. The repertoire consists of approximately 27,000 clones, with approximately 92% occurring once and the leading ten covering roughly 4%. CDR3 length equals 16 residues. With V trimmed by 5 bases and J by 7 bases, 16 bases remained unmatched. In germline, CDR1 is SGHTA, CDR2 FQGNSA. The clonotype originates from a woman between 40 and 50 years old with HIV. The sequences come from unsorted PBMCs, collected roughly 5 years after starting antiretroviral therapy. J is TRBJ1-2 and V is TRBV7-2; 7 bases map to TRBD1. The CDR3: CASSRDSPTTPGGYTF. DNA of the CDR3: TGTGCCAGCAGCCGGGACAGCCCCACTACCCCGGGTGGCTACACCTTC.